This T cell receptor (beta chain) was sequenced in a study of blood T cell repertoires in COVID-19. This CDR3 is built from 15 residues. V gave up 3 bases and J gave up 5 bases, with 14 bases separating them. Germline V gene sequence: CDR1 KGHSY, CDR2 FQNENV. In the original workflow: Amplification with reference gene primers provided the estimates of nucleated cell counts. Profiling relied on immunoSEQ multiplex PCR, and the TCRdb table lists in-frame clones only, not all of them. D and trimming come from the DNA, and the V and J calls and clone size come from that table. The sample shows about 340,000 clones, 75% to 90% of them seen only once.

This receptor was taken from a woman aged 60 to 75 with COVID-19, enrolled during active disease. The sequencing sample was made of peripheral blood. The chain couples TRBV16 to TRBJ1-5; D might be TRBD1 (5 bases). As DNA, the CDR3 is TGTGCCAGCAGCCACGTAATTGGGGCCGATCAGCCCCAGCATTTT. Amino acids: CASSHVIGADQPQHF.